The TCR beta chain described here comes from a study of cytomegalovirus exposure and HLA in healthy donors. Broader study findings: Looking again later, the authors saw that most CMV-associated TCR beta chains seemed HLA-restricted.

The CDR3 is 14 amino acids. The V end was cut by 2 bases, the J end by 2 bases, with 10 bases between. Per germline, CDR1 SGHDT and CDR2 YYEEEE. Use of 60 Vbeta and 13 Jbeta primers characterized the PCR. Produced via immunoSEQ multiplex PCR; TCRdb's table is partial and in-frame only. This table holds some 120,000 clones, approximately 80% found once. Turning to this clone: Its matching antigen is unknown.

The receptor was isolated from a young man in good health and CMV-seropositive. This chain connects TRBV5-6 to TRBJ2-5; D call uncertain. Sequencing was carried out using PBMCs. The CDR3 is CASSLLRIQETQYF. The CDR3 coding sequence is TGTGCCAGCAGCTTACTGAGGATTCAAGAGACCCAGTACTTC. The full variable domain, with the rest looked up from reference TRBV5-6 and TRBJ2-5, is DAGVTQSPTHLIKTRGQQVTLRCSPKSGHDTVSWYQQALGQGPQFIFQYYEEEERQRGNFPDRFSGHQFPNYSSELNVNALLLGDSALYLCASSLLRIQETQYFGPGTRLLVL.